These 20 T cell receptor beta chains came from one sample sequenced in a study of blood T cell repertoires in COVID-19 (dated by TCRdb to the early 2020s). Library preparation used the immunoSEQ multiplex PCR assay. Drawn from immuneACCESS, this table holds only the in-frame rearrangements with V and J called that TCRdb kept. Clones are partly lost; checked studies trace under half to an unresolved V gene and leave the rest unexplained. A total of about 72,000 clones appear in this sample, approximately 90% of them only once. The biggest ten clones account for approximately 11% of the sample. The specimen was peripheral blood. These receptors came from a man between 65 and 85 years old with active or convalescent COVID-19.

The rearrangement joins TRBV5-1 to TRBJ2-5; 12 bases agree with TRBD2. CDR1 is SGHRS and CDR2 is YFSETQ in the germline V gene. This CDR3 comprises 15 residues. After removal of 3 bases from V and 4 bases from J, the junction contained 4 bases not matched to a gene. The CDR3 spells CASSWRLAGAETQYF. The CDR3 coding sequence is TGCGCCAGCAGCTGGAGACTAGCGGGAGCAGAGACCCAGTACTTC. Full variable domain (missing parts from reference TRBV5-1 and TRBJ2-5): KAGVTQTPRYLIKTRGQQVTLSCSPISGHRSVSWYQQTPGQGLQFLFEYFSETQRNKGNFPGRFSGRQFSNSRSEMNVSTLELGDSALYLCASSWRLAGAETQYFGPGTRLLVL.

The chain joins TRBV4-1 to TRBJ2-1; 14 bases line up with TRBD2. The CDR3 is made up of 16 amino acids. The V gene end was trimmed by 2 bases and the J gene end by 7 bases; junction bases not matched to a gene: 4. Germline V gives CDR1 MGHRA, CDR2 YSYEKL. The CDR3 sequence is CASSQLGLAGVNEQFF. The CDR3 DNA follows: TGCGCCAGCAGCCAACTGGGACTAGCGGGAGTGAATGAGCAGTTCTTC.

The chain employs TRBV5-1 and TRBJ1-4; D unclear. The ends were cut back, 4 bases at V and 6 bases at J, with 7 bases in the middle. Germline CDR1 SGHRS, CDR2 YFSETQ. The CDR3 has 12 residues. The CDR3 coding sequence is TGCGCCAGCAGCCGCGAGGATGAAAAACTGTTTTTT. This gives the protein CASSREDEKLFF.

Here the CDR3 DNA reads TGTGCCAGCAGCTCCAGATTCGGACTAGCGGGAGAGACCCAGTACTTC. It codes for CASSSRFGLAGETQYF. The chain employs TRBV11-2 and TRBJ2-5; TRBD2 aligns across 11 bases. The V segment lost 4 bases and the J segment 4 bases; nucleotides outside the gene matches: 8. The V gene's germline CDR1 is SGHAT and CDR2 FQNNGV. The CDR3 runs to 16 residues.

The V call is TRBV9, the J call TRBJ1-2; the D is unclear. The germline V and J ends were trimmed by 5 bases and 0 bases, with 14 bases remaining between them. The V gene's germline CDR1 is SGDLS and CDR2 YYNGEE. The CDR3 contains 15 residues. The CDR3 loop reads CASSLEGSSNYGYTF. CDR3 nucleotides: TGTGCCAGCAGTTTGGAGGGCAGCTCTAACTATGGCTACACCTTC.

J is TRBJ1-1 and V is TRBV20-1; D perhaps matches TRBD1 (6 bases). CDR1 is DFQATT and CDR2 is SNEGSKA in the germline V gene (reference sequence). CDR3 length: 15 residues. V dropped 3 bases and J dropped 0 bases, with 14 bases sitting between them. CDR3 sequence: CSASSGTKMNTEAFF. The CDR3 DNA sequence: TGCAGTGCTAGTAGCGGGACAAAGATGAACACTGAAGCTTTCTTT.

This clone was seen once. The junction does not match germline at one end; this may be a read error. The rearrangement uses TRBV7-9 and TRBJ1-1; D might be TRBD1 (5 bases). CDR1 is SEHNR and CDR2 is FQNEAQ in the germline V gene (reference sequence). The CDR3 covers 13 residues. The CDR3 nucleotides are TGTGCCAGCAACTTACTTCGGGGGACTGAAGCTTTCTTT. Amino acid sequence: CASNLLRGTEAFF.

The rearrangement uses TRBV14 and TRBJ2-2; D perhaps matches TRBD2 (7 bases). The germline CDR1 and CDR2 sequences are SGHDN and FVKESK. CDR3 length: 15 residues. Trimming pared 2 bases from V and 3 bases from J, leaving 10 bases between. CDR3 in DNA: TGTGCCAGCAGCCAACTAGGGGGGGACACCGGGGAGCTGTTTTTT. This gives the protein CASSQLGGDTGELFF.

This clone has only a few counts. The rearrangement uses TRBV10-3 and TRBJ2-5; no clear D gene. Germline assignment: CDR1 ENHRY and CDR2 SYGVKD. V lost 6 bases to trimming and J lost 11 bases, with 7 bases between them. The CDR3 has 9 amino acids. The CDR3 loop is CAIRGWQYF. The CDR3 DNA is TGTGCCATCAGGGGCTGGCAGTACTTC.

A single count supports this clone. The chain joins TRBV27 to TRBJ1-5; 10 bases are a match to TRBD1. With 8 bases clipped from V and 6 bases from J, the junction kept 1 base outside the gene matches. Germline CDR1 MNHEY, CDR2 SMNVEV (reference sequence). The CDR3 spans 12 residues. The CDR3 loop reads CASRDRGQPQHF. CDR3 DNA: TGTGCCAGCCGGGACAGGGGTCAGCCCCAGCATTTT.

This rearrangement joins TRBV30 to TRBJ1-4; a weak D match, TRBD1 (5 bases). The CDR3 extends over 16 amino acids. V was pared by 1 base and J by 3 bases, with 15 bases between. Per the germline V gene, CDR1 is GTSNPN and CDR2 is SVGIG (reference sequence). CDR3 in amino acids: CAWSGQKITANEKLFF. The CDR3 coding sequence is TGTGCCTGGAGTGGACAGAAAATCACCGCTAATGAAAAACTGTTTTTT. Full variable domain (outside the CDR3, taken from reference TRBV30 and TRBJ1-4): SQTIHQWPATLVQPVGSPLSLECTVEGTSNPNLYWYRQAAGRGLQLLFYSVGIGQISSEVPQNLSASRPQDRQFILSSKKLLLSDSGFYLCAWSGQKITANEKLFFGSGTQLSVL.

The rearrangement links TRBV5-1 to TRBJ1-4; D remains unclear. Between the trimmed V and J ends, which lost 1 base and 2 bases, there was a span of 9 bases. CDR1 SGHRS and CDR2 YFSETQ come from the germline V gene. This CDR3 spans 15 amino acids. The CDR3 protein is CASSLRGATNEKLFF. Written as DNA, the CDR3 is TGCGCCAGCAGCTTGAGAGGTGCGACTAATGAAAAACTGTTTTTT.

The chain joins TRBV6-5 to TRBJ2-1, with D maybe TRBD2 (6 bases). Per germline, CDR1 MNHEY and CDR2 SVGAGI. V was pared by 9 bases and J by 9 bases, with 24 bases between. This CDR3 comprises 15 residues. CDR3 sequence reads: CASRLRGNEAGEQFF. The CDR3 bases are TGTGCCAGTCGCCTTCGGGGGAATGAAGCGGGTGAGCAGTTCTTC.

The chain carries TRBV5-4 and TRBJ1-1; D is uncertain. V was clipped by 7 bases and J by 4 bases, with 14 bases between them. The germline V gene has CDR1 SGHNT and CDR2 YYREEE (reference sequence). The CDR3 loop spans 13 amino acids. The CDR3 loop reads CASRLRGGTEAFF. DNA for the CDR3: TGTGCCAGCCGACTCCGGGGAGGCACTGAAGCTTTCTTT.

The chain has TRBV19 and TRBJ1-1, with D perhaps TRBD1 (6 bases). V was cut by 3 bases and J by 4 bases, with 15 bases left in between. The CDR3 extends over 15 amino acids. The germline V gene has CDR1 LNHDA and CDR2 SQIVND (reference sequence). The CDR3 protein is CASSISGGLSTEAFF. The CDR3 bases are TGTGCCAGTAGTATCTCGGGGGGGCTGAGCACTGAAGCTTTCTTT.

This clone appeared a single time. The chain carries TRBV24-1 and TRBJ2-5; D gene uncertain. Germline CDR1 reads KGHDR; CDR2 reads SFDVKD. V was trimmed by 1 base and J by 3 bases, leaving 5 bases between them. The CDR3 runs 13 residues. The CDR3 DNA follows: TGTGCCACCAGTGATTTCCTAAAAGAGACCCAGTACTTC. Translated, it gives CATSDFLKETQYF.

The chain has TRBV7-2 and TRBJ2-5, with TRBD2 matching over 10 bases. This CDR3 is 16 amino acids long. V dropped 3 bases and J dropped 4; count of bases not matched to a gene: 8. Germline-derived CDR1 and CDR2 are SGHTA and FQGNSA. DNA for the CDR3: TGTGCCAGCAGCTTTGGACTAGCGGCTGGAGGAGAGACCCAGTACTTC. It translates to CASSFGLAAGGETQYF.

The chain joins TRBV2 to TRBJ2-1; TRBD2 matches at 8 bases. Per germline, CDR1 SNHLY and CDR2 FYNNEI. After removal of 3 bases from V and 3 bases from J, the junction contained 1 base not matched to a gene. CDR3 length: 14 amino acids. CDR3 region: CASSDGRGYNEQFF. Here the CDR3 DNA reads TGTGCCAGCAGTGACGGGAGGGGCTACAATGAGCAGTTCTTC.

This chain links TRBV11-2 with TRBJ2-7, with TRBD2 matching 10 bases. The CDR3 spans 13 residues. The V gene end was trimmed by 5 bases and the J gene end by 11 bases; junction bases not matched to a gene: 9. Germline-derived CDR1 and CDR2 are SGHAT and FQNNGV. CDR3 nucleotides: TGTGCCAGCAGCCTCCGGACTAGCGGACCGAAGTACTTC. It translates to CASSLRTSGPKYF.

This clone was counted a single time. The chain carries TRBV7-2 and TRBJ2-1; weak D call: TRBD2 (5 bases). CDR3 length: 18 residues. The germline V gene has CDR1 SGHTA and CDR2 FQGNSA. V lost 1 base and J 6 bases, leaving 22 bases between the germline ends. CDR3 sequence (DNA): TGTGCCAGCAGCTTAGTAGCGCCAGTCGTCTCGTTTTCCAATGAGCAGTTCTTC. Protein: CASSLVAPVVSFSNEQFF.